This T cell receptor (beta chain) was found in a study of blood T cell repertoires in COVID-19. Study in general: Samples of COVID-19 (acute and convalescent) were obtained from the United States, Italy and Spain.

Trimming took 0 bases from V and 1 from J, leaving 8 bases between them. The CDR3 contains 15 residues. Germline assignment: CDR1 SGHTA and CDR2 FQGNSA. Per the study methods: Amplification with reference gene primers provided the estimates of nucleated cell counts. The repertoire was sequenced with immunoSEQ multiplex PCR; TCRdb's copy has only in-frame clones and lacks some. The V and J calls and the clone size are those of that table, but D and trimming were determined from the DNA. The data contain fewer than 400,000 clones, 85% of them singletons. The TCR was taken from a woman in her late teens or twenties with acute or convalescent COVID-19. The sequenced sample consisted of peripheral blood. The chain joins TRBV7-2 to TRBJ2-3, with a possible D match to TRBD2 (6 bases). The CDR3 nucleotides read TGTGCCAGCAGCTTAGCGTTAGCGGGCACAGATACGCAGTATTTT. This encodes CASSLALAGTDTQYF.